A single count supports the clone carrying this TCR beta chain. In the study's own analysis: Amplification from reference gene primers served as the basis for estimated nucleated cell counts. The protocol was immunoSEQ multiplex PCR, while the TCRdb copy is restricted to in-frame clones and leaves out a portion. That table gives V, J and clone size, and the DNA gave D and trimming. The sample includes roughly 670,000 clones, over 80% of them seen just once. This record belongs to a study of blood T cell repertoires in COVID-19. Overall study: In each case, the material was cDNA or gDNA derived from T cells, B-cell-depleted T cells, or PBMCs.

Germline V gene data show CDR1 as LGHNA and CDR2 as YSLEER. This CDR3 comprises 16 residues. Trimming took 3 bases from V and 8 from J; bases not matched to a gene: 7. The clonotype comes from a woman under 30 with acute or convalescent COVID-19. V is TRBV4-3 and J is TRBJ2-1; 13 bases are a match to TRBD2. Sequenced input: peripheral blood. This CDR3 reads CASSHQLAGGPDEQFF. The CDR3 DNA reads TGCGCCAGCAGCCACCAACTAGCGGGGGGGCCGGATGAGCAGTTCTTC.